The 8 T cell receptor beta chains below come from one sample, sequenced in a study of regulatory T cells in long-lasting Graves disease. Arm-PCR of CDR3 regions and iRepertoire HTBI primers were the basis on which TCR beta libraries were built. TCRdb processed the multiplex PCR reads anew with MiXCR; each CDR3 protein has one entry. There are almost 350,000 distinct CDR3 sequences in the sample; around 20% occur only once, and around 30% lies in the top ten. Sample time point: persistent/refractory GD, antithyroid drugs over 5 years with positive TRAb. With RNA extracted from PBMCs as input, the TCR library was made. Source: peripheral blood mononuclear cells (PBMCs), taken when the disease was refractory, from a patient treated with antithyroid drugs. The receptors come from a female donor with Graves disease.

This clonotype showed up just once. The chain is built from TRBV4-1 and TRBJ2-7; 10 bases map to TRBD2. V lost 1 base to trimming and J lost 4 bases; unmatched junction nucleotides: 13. The germline V gene has CDR1 MGHRA and CDR2 YSYEKL. The CDR3 length is 18 residues. The CDR3 protein is CASSQGLAGEYRAYEQYF. The CDR3 DNA is TGCGCCAGCAGCCAAGGGCTAGCGGGAGAGTACCGAGCTTACGAGCAGTACTTC.

This clonotype has at least ten counts. Germline is not matched at one junction end, which may reflect a read error. This chain joins TRBV12-3 or TRBV12-4 and TRBJ1-6, with a possible D match to TRBD1 (5 bases). This CDR3 spans 15 amino acids. This CDR3 reads CASSLAPGGNSPLHF. In DNA form, the CDR3 reads TGTGCCAGCAGCTTAGCCCCGGGGGGTAATTCACCCCTCCACTTT.

The CDR3 is CSAPDRATSSGNTIYF. Written as DNA, the CDR3 is TGCAGTGCCCCGGACAGGGCAACCTCCTCTGGAAACACCATATATTTT. The chain is built from TRBV20-1 and TRBJ1-3, with 8 bases matching TRBD1. V dropped 6 bases and J dropped 0; count of bases not matched to a gene: 10. Germline lookup yields CDR1 DFQATT and CDR2 SNEGSKA (reference sequence). The length of the CDR3 is 16 residues.

This clonotype came up many times. The V gene is TRBV10-2, the J gene TRBJ1-5; D perhaps matches TRBD1 (6 bases). This CDR3 is 13 amino acids long. V lost 4 bases and J lost 6, with 10 bases in between. CDR1 and CDR2 from the germline V gene are WSHSY and SAAADI. CDR3: CASSAGAAQPQHF. CDR3 sequence (DNA): TGCGCCAGCAGTGCAGGGGCCGCTCAGCCCCAGCATTTT.

Only a few counts were recorded for this clonotype. V gene TRBV20-1 combines with J gene TRBJ2-6, with D possibly being TRBD1 (6 bases). The germline V gene encodes CDR1 DFQATT and CDR2 SNEGSKA (reference sequence). Trimming cost V 6 bases and J 4 bases, with 13 bases left between them. The CDR3 spans 14 residues. The CDR3 protein is CSALQGTGANVLTF. In DNA, the CDR3 is TGCAGTGCACTCCAGGGGACCGGGGCCAACGTCCTGACTTTC.

The chain combines TRBV6-5 with TRBJ2-1, with D possibly matching TRBD2 (5 bases). The CDR3 runs to 17 residues. The V end was cut by 0 bases, the J end by 2 bases, with 14 bases between. Per the germline V gene, CDR1 is MNHEY and CDR2 is SVGAGI. CDR3 sequence (DNA): TGTGCCAGCAGTTACTCAATCCCGGGAACGCCCTACAATGAGCAGTTCTTC. Amino acid sequence: CASSYSIPGTPYNEQFF.

V usage is TRBV4-3 and J usage is TRBJ1-1; unclear D gene. Germline V gives CDR1 LGHNA, CDR2 YSLEER. This CDR3 comprises 19 residues. The germline V and J ends were trimmed by 1 base and 2 bases, with 23 bases remaining between them. The CDR3 spells CASSQAGPGMIGRNTEAFF. The CDR3, as DNA: TGCGCCAGCAGCCAAGCGGGCCCTGGCATGATCGGGCGCAACACTGAAGCTTTCTTT.

The rearrangement joins TRBV20-1 to TRBJ2-2, with 12 bases that match TRBD2. The V segment lost 6 bases and the J segment 2 bases; nucleotides outside the gene matches: 7. The CDR3 sequence is 16 residues long. Germline CDR1 reads DFQATT; CDR2 reads SNEGSKA (reference sequence). CDR3 sequence: CSAPMGLAGNTGELFF. The CDR3 bases are TGCAGTGCCCCCATGGGACTAGCGGGCAACACCGGGGAGCTGTTTTTT.